The 21 T cell receptor beta chains given below trace back to one sample, sequenced in a study of cytomegalovirus exposure and HLA in healthy donors. Profiled with immunoSEQ multiplex PCR; TCRdb holds only in-frame clones, not every one. The sample has fewer than 90,000 clones, roughly 94% seen once; the top ten hold 2% to 2.5%. The sample consisted of PBMCs. The receptor set was obtained from a woman aged 18-29 years in good health and CMV-seronegative.

The count of this clone is one. This chain links TRBV19 with TRBJ2-3; 9 positions match TRBD1. The V segment lost 2 bases and the J segment 12 bases; nucleotides outside the gene matches: 12. Germline CDR1 is LNHDA and CDR2 is SQIVND (reference sequence). The CDR3 runs to 15 residues. CDR3 protein: CASSILFGQGTVQYF. CDR3 coding DNA: TGTGCCAGTAGTATATTGTTCGGACAGGGGACGGTACAGTATTTT. The entire variable domain, with the rest obtained from reference TRBV19 and TRBJ2-3, is as follows: DGGITQSPKYLFRKEGQNVTLSCEQNLNHDAMYWYRQDPGQGLRLIYYSQIVNDFQKGDIAEGYSVSREKKESFPLTVTSAQKNPTAFYLCASSILFGQGTVQYFGPGTRLTVL.

The chain uses TRBV6-5 and TRBJ2-7; the match to TRBD1 covers 12 bases. The germline V gene has CDR1 MNHEY and CDR2 SVGAGI. With V trimmed by 6 bases and J by 9 bases, 6 bases remained unmatched. CDR3 length: 13 amino acids. The CDR3 region is CASSRDRGLPQYF. Written as DNA, the CDR3 is TGTGCCAGCAGCCGGGACAGGGGGCTTCCGCAGTACTTC.

The chain couples TRBV2 to TRBJ1-4; 8 bases fit TRBD1. CDR3 length: 14 amino acids. J lost 8 bases, V lost 5 bases, and 7 bases had no gene match. The germline gives CDR1 SNHLY, CDR2 FYNNEI. In DNA, the CDR3 is TGTGCCAGCAGTCCAGACAGGGGTGAGGAAAAACTGTTTTTT. Translating it yields CASSPDRGEEKLFF.

J is TRBJ2-7 and V is TRBV2; 7 bases are shared with TRBD2. V was clipped by 3 bases and J by 4 bases; unmatched bases: 6. Per germline, CDR1 SNHLY and CDR2 FYNNEI. This CDR3 comprises 14 residues. CDR3 region: CASSEGQGGYEQYF. The DNA for the CDR3 is TGTGCCAGCAGTGAGGGGCAGGGAGGGTACGAGCAGTACTTC. Supplemented by reference TRBV2 and TRBJ2-7, the full variable domain reads EPEVTQTPSHQVTQMGQEVILRCVPISNHLYFYWYRQILGQKVEFLVSFYNNEISEKSEIFDDQFSVERPDGSNFTLKIRSTKLEDSAMYFCASSEGQGGYEQYFGPGTRLTVT.

The CDR3 DNA reads TGCGCCAGCAGCCAAGCTTGGGACAGGTTTGGAAACACCATATATTTT. Its translation is CASSQAWDRFGNTIYF. This rearrangement joins TRBV4-1 to TRBJ1-3; 8 bases are shared with TRBD1. The CDR3 is 16 amino acids. Germline V gene lookup returns CDR1 MGHRA and CDR2 YSYEKL. V shed 1 base, J shed 3 bases, and the junction held 5 bases outside the gene matches.

The chain links TRBV4-1 to TRBJ1-2, with D possibly TRBD1 on 6 matching bases. This CDR3 has 15 amino acids. Germline-derived CDR1 and CDR2 are MGHRA and YSYEKL. The V and J ends lost 3 bases and 4 bases respectively, with 15 bases between them. The CDR3 spells CASSQTTDSGYGYTF. The CDR3, as DNA: TGCGCCAGCAGCCAGACAACGGACAGCGGCTATGGCTACACCTTC.

The chain carries TRBV28 and TRBJ2-7; a weak D match, TRBD1 (6 bases). Germline V gene data show CDR1 as MDHEN and CDR2 as SYDVKM. V dropped 3 bases and J dropped 1 base, with 10 bases sitting between them. The length of the CDR3 is 14 residues. The DNA for the CDR3 is TGTGCCAGCAGTTTTCCAGGGGCATCCTACGAGCAGTACTTC. Amino acids: CASSFPGASYEQYF.

This rearrangement joins TRBV7-8 to TRBJ2-1; TRBD2 aligns across 8 bases. Germline V gene data show CDR1 as SGHVS and CDR2 as FQNEAQ. V was pared by 5 bases and J by 9 bases, with 6 bases of the junction left unmatched. This CDR3 has 13 amino acids. Written as DNA, the CDR3 is TGTGCCAGCAGCCCGGGGAGCGGGGGTGAGCAGTTCTTC. Protein: CASSPGSGGEQFF.

This chain uses TRBV12-5 with TRBJ1-5; D may be TRBD1 (5 bases). CDR1 is LGHNT, CDR2 FRNRAP, per germline. V gave up 6 bases and J gave up 5 bases, with 17 bases separating them. The CDR3 sequence is 15 residues long. The CDR3 coding sequence is TGTGCTAGTGGCCAGCAGGGTAATCAGCATCAGCCCCAGCATTTT. It encodes CASGQQGNQHQPQHF.

CDR3 DNA: TGCGCCAGCAGTCGGACAGGGGGACGACGAGACGAGCAGTACTTC. Protein: CASSRTGGRRDEQYF. The chain has TRBV5-1 and TRBJ2-7, with 10 nucleotides matching TRBD1. Germline V gene data show CDR1 as SGHRS and CDR2 as YFSETQ. This CDR3 has 15 amino acids. Unmatched junction bases numbered 10, after V lost 5 bases and J lost 5 bases. The full variable domain, rest sourced from reference TRBV5-1 and TRBJ2-7, is KAGVTQTPRYLIKTRGQQVTLSCSPISGHRSVSWYQQTPGQGLQFLFEYFSETQRNKGNFPGRFSGRQFSNSRSEMNVSTLELGDSALYLCASSRTGGRRDEQYFGPGTRLTVT.

The genes are TRBV10-2 and TRBJ1-1; D may be TRBD1 (5 bases). The length of the CDR3 is 16 residues. From germline, CDR1 is WSHSY and CDR2 SAAADI. The V end lost 2 bases, the J end lost 1 base, and 14 bases lay between the germline ends. The chain's CDR3 is CASSEQLGGTNTEAFF. The DNA for the CDR3 is TGCGCCAGCAGTGAGCAATTGGGGGGTACGAACACTGAAGCTTTCTTT.

This chain joins TRBV29-1 and TRBJ2-5, with TRBD2 identical over 8 bases. V shed 7 bases, J shed 5 bases, and the junction held 6 bases outside the gene matches. From germline, CDR1 is SQVTM and CDR2 ANQGSEA. The CDR3 runs 12 residues. The CDR3 spells CSARTSYETQYF. Here the CDR3 DNA reads TGCAGCGCCCGGACTAGCTATGAGACCCAGTACTTC.

The CDR3 reads CASSNALDRVNTEAFF. The CDR3 DNA is TGTGCCAGCAGTAACGCCCTGGACAGGGTGAACACTGAAGCTTTCTTT. The V and J genes are TRBV6-6 and TRBJ1-1, with TRBD1 matching over 8 bases. V trimming: 5 bases; J trimming: 0 bases; junction bases outside the gene matches: 8. Looked up from germline, CDR1 is MNHNY and CDR2 is SVGAGI (reference sequence). The CDR3 runs to 16 residues.

This chain uses TRBV2 with TRBJ1-1, with a possible D match to TRBD1 (6 bases). V shed 6 bases and J shed 0 bases, with 11 bases lying between them. Germline V gene sequence: CDR1 SNHLY, CDR2 FYNNEI. This CDR3 comprises 14 residues. For the CDR3, the DNA is TGTGCCAGCAGGACAGGAGCAATGAACACTGAAGCTTTCTTT. Amino acid sequence: CASRTGAMNTEAFF. The variable domain in full, with the rest retrieved from reference TRBV2 and TRBJ1-1, is EPEVTQTPSHQVTQMGQEVILRCVPISNHLYFYWYRQILGQKVEFLVSFYNNEISEKSEIFDDQFSVERPDGSNFTLKIRSTKLEDSAMYFCASRTGAMNTEAFFGQGTRLTVV.

V gene TRBV7-2 combines with J gene TRBJ2-7; 7 bases map to TRBD1. The CDR3 is 15 amino acids. V shed 1 base, J shed 3 bases, and the junction held 6 bases outside the gene matches. Germline assignment: CDR1 SGHTA and CDR2 FQGNSA. CDR3 loop: CASSLVSTGNYEQYF. CDR3 nucleotides: TGTGCCAGCAGCTTAGTATCGACAGGGAACTACGAGCAGTACTTC.

The genes are TRBV7-2 and TRBJ1-6; no clear D. CDR3 length: 11 amino acids. V lost 5 bases and J 15 bases, leaving 11 bases between the germline ends. Germline V gene data show CDR1 as SGHTA and CDR2 as FQGNSA. CDR3 coding DNA: TGTGCCAGCAGCGCAGGTGTTCACCTCCACTTT. This codes for CASSAGVHLHF.

This chain links TRBV4-1 with TRBJ2-7; 8 bases fit TRBD2. Germline V gives CDR1 MGHRA, CDR2 YSYEKL. With 6 bases clipped from V and 7 bases from J, the junction kept 29 bases outside the gene matches. CDR3 length equals 20 residues. The CDR3 sequence is CASSPSFGTSEILYLLEQYF. The CDR3 nucleotides read TGCGCCAGCAGTCCAAGTTTTGGGACTAGTGAAATTCTTTATTTACTGGAGCAGTACTTC.

The genes are TRBV6-1 and TRBJ1-5, with 8 bases identical to TRBD1. The length of the CDR3 is 15 residues. The V gene end was trimmed by 1 base and the J gene end by 6 bases; junction bases not matched to a gene: 5. The germline CDR1 and CDR2 sequences are MNHNS and SASEGT. The CDR3 sequence is CASSEGAGGGQPQHF. The CDR3 bases are TGTGCCAGCAGTGAAGGGGCAGGGGGCGGTCAGCCCCAGCATTTT.

The rearrangement joins TRBV2 to TRBJ1-2, with TRBD1 matching over 7 bases. The CDR3 sequence is 11 residues long. The J segment lost 8 bases and the V segment lost 7 bases, leaving 4 bases of the junction unmatched. Germline CDR1 is SNHLY and CDR2 is FYNNEI. The DNA for the CDR3 is TGTGCCAGCACAGGGGGAGGCGGCTACACCTTC. As protein: CASTGGGGYTF.

The genes are TRBV7-9 and TRBJ1-5; 7 nucleotides line up with TRBD1. CDR1 SEHNR and CDR2 FQNEAQ come from the germline V gene (reference sequence). The V segment lost 3 bases and the J segment 12 bases; nucleotides outside the gene matches: 5. CDR3 length equals 12 residues. DNA of the CDR3: TGTGCCAGCAGCTTCACAGGGGAAGTCCAGCATTTT. This translates into CASSFTGEVQHF.

V usage is TRBV6-1 and J usage is TRBJ2-7; 13 nucleotides match TRBD2. CDR1 and CDR2 (germline): MNHNS, SASEGT. The CDR3 has 15 amino acids. V lost 1 base to trimming and J lost 4 bases; unmatched junction nucleotides: 1. CDR3 region: CASSEGTSGSYEQYF. As DNA, the CDR3 is TGTGCCAGCAGTGAAGGGACTAGCGGGAGTTACGAGCAGTACTTC.